The sequence of this TCR beta chain was determined in a study of tumor-infiltrating lymphocytes in localized non-small cell lung cancer. Profiled with immunoSEQ multiplex PCR; TCRdb holds only in-frame clones, not every one. The sample contains about 2,700 clones, approximately 60% of which appear only once. In this sample, this clone turned up a few times. The CDR3 sequence is 16 residues long. V lost 4 bases, J lost 0 bases, and 0 bases stayed unmatched. Germline V gene lookup returns CDR1 MRHNA and CDR2 SNTAGT. This receptor was taken from a human donor with non-small cell lung cancer. Sequencing was done on a sample of uninvolved lung tissue not adjacent to the tumor. The chain links TRBV6-4 to TRBJ2-6; 10 nucleotides align to TRBD1. The CDR3 is CASSGTGGSGANVLTF. CDR3 nucleotide sequence: TGTGCCAGCAGTGGGACAGGGGGCTCTGGGGCCAACGTCCTGACTTTC.